This T cell receptor (beta chain) was identified in a study of blood T cells in healthy people across ages (dated by TCRdb to 2014 to 2015). For the wider study: In model experiments, roughly one uniquely barcoded TCR beta cDNA molecule per two T cells was captured by template switching. Age-related changes in TCR beta repertoire diversity were measured in the study by deep sequencing normalized with unique cDNA molecular identifiers. Donors were grouped into four age groups: young (average 16 years), middle-aged (around 39), aged (around 60) and long-lived (82). To avoid experimental bias, donors of different ages were distributed randomly across sequencing lanes. The study analyzed two additional independent replicas of 1 million unique cDNA reads from the same blood draw for two donors, one aged 18 to 30 and one aged 80 or older.

Notes on this clonotype: Its antigen remains undetermined. Base qualities were left out, and no much larger clone turns up one base away.

Donors were 39 systemically healthy Caucasian individuals from Russia aged roughly 6 to 100 years. Around 10 milliliters of peripheral blood were collected from each donor into EDTA-treated Vacutainer tubes. Ficoll-Paque density-gradient centrifugation was used to isolate PBMCs, with at least 6.5 million per sample. Trizol reagent was used to extract total RNA from PBMCs, with at least 6 micrograms per sample. For every donor, flow cytometry on a PBMC aliquot measured the percentage of naive CD45RAhigh/CD27high T cells. What the authors observed across the whole study: Total diversity estimates from one million sequenced T cells were considered lower bounds and underestimates. Because donor CMV infection status was unknown, age-related changes in expanded clonotypes were potentially confounded. As age increased, observed TCR beta diversity per million T cells dropped in a roughly linear way, and a significant reduction was already evident by age around 41. Conclusive comparison of naive and antigen-experienced compartments was prevented by the profiling of bulk unsorted PBMCs. The long-lived group showed more naive CD4+ T cells, fewer expanded clones and increased TCR diversity than the aged group, suggesting age selection. The percentage of naive T cells measured by flow cytometry correlated strongly with observed TCR beta diversity.

Receptor libraries were prepared by 5' RACE. For sequencing, an Illumina HiSeq 2500 was employed. The second PCR ran for roughly 7 to 12 cycles and used a J-beta primer mix along with a sample-barcoded 5' primer. Each TCR beta cDNA molecule received a unique molecular identifier from a template-switch 5' adaptor carrying 12 random nucleotides. Each sample yielded at least 3 million CDR3-containing paired-end reads. First-strand cDNA was synthesized from all RNA with the Mint cDNA synthesis kit, primed by a TRBC-specific oligonucleotide. Following uracil-DNA glycosylase treatment, all cDNA underwent a first 18-cycle PCR with the universal primers M1SS and BC2_uni_R. On the study's bioinformatics: Each sample was normalized by randomly selecting 1 million high-quality reads, each carrying a distinct molecular identifier. Instead of being binned into consensus sequences, reads that shared molecular identifiers were thrown out. CDR3 identification, clonotype clustering and error correction used MiTCR with a Q25 quality threshold and the strictest error-elimination algorithm. A nonparametric unseen species model with Euler transformation was used to estimate lower-bound total TCR beta diversity. The raw public reads went through TCRdb reprocessing: fastp at Q25, MiXCR clone calling, in-frame beta chains kept. Every distinct CDR3 protein forms one entry, paired with its most common genes and DNA. The V and J calls follow TCRdb's processing rather than the paper's. The sample includes about 970,000 distinct CDR3 sequences, with roughly half observed a single time. 20% to 25% of the sample goes to the ten largest clones.

The sequence was obtained from a woman aged 55-75 years in good health. Sequenced: blood.

The CDR3 region has the sequence CASRSAGNTDTQYF. Read as DNA, the sequence is TGTGCCAGCAGGTCGGCGGGAAACACAGATACGCAGTATTTT. In this chain, TRBV6-5 is recombined with TRBJ2-3; TRBD2 is perhaps the D gene, given 6 matching bases. CDR1 MNHEY and CDR2 SVGAGI are derived from the germline V gene. From the cysteine through the phenylalanine, the CDR3 covers 14 amino acids. The retained sequence is limited to the CDR3, 42 bases, with the frame set at the first base. The V and J ends are trimmed by 6 bases and 2 bases, leaving 12 bases between them.